This T cell receptor (beta chain) is from a study of blood T cell repertoires in COVID-19. Method: immunoSEQ multiplex PCR; TCRdb's copy keeps in-frame clones and lacks some. The sample consists of about 220,000 clones, approximately 78% of them appearing once. Germline assignment: CDR1 MDHEN and CDR2 SYDVKM. Trimming cost V 5 bases and J 11 bases; bases outside gene matches: 9. This CDR3 contains 13 residues. V is TRBV28 and J is TRBJ1-1, with 9 bases fitting TRBD1. The sequencing input was peripheral blood. This TCR was recovered from a woman between 65 and 79 years old with COVID-19, enrolled during active disease. CDR3 nucleotides: TGTGCCAGCAGTCCACCGGGACAGGGCAATGCTTTCTTT. It is translated as CASSPPGQGNAFF.